Following are 27 T cell receptor beta chains from one sample sequenced in a study of MAIT cells during Salmonella Paratyphi A infection. Notes on the study in general: MAIT cell TRBV usage was oligoclonal, favouring TRBV20 and TRBV6, and apparently unchanged by infection.

One entry per CDR3 protein, called by TCRdb with MiXCR from the 5' RACE reads. Here the sample spans about 710 distinct CDR3 sequences, about 18% being singletons. The time point denotes: after infection, following antibiotic treatment. The MAIT cell gate was Valpha7.2+ CD161+ T cells, sorted by flow cytometry. Antigens for these TCRs are unknown. The sample here was MAIT cells from blood, taken at the last sampling point of the challenge study. The receptors shown here come from a person aged 18 to 70 who was deliberately infected with Salmonella Paratyphi A in a paratyphoid fever challenge study.

The CDR3 DNA reads as TGTGCCAGCAGTTATCCGACAGGGACCCAAGAGACCCAGTACTTC. Translation gives CASSYPTGTQETQYF. This chain joins TRBV6-2 or TRBV6-3 and TRBJ2-5; TRBD1 agrees at 7 bases. Trimming took 3 bases from V and 1 from J; bases not matched to a gene: 5. The CDR3 is made up of 15 amino acids. CDR1 and CDR2 from the germline V gene are MNHEY and SVGEGT.

The chain recombines TRBV7-6 with TRBJ1-1; D is uncertain. Germline V gives CDR1 SGHVS, CDR2 FNYEAQ. The CDR3 length is 14 residues. Between the trimmed V and J ends, which lost 1 base and 4 bases, there was a span of 10 bases. The chain's CDR3 is CASSLGGFGTEAFF. For the CDR3, the DNA is TGTGCCAGCAGCTTAGGGGGTTTCGGCACTGAAGCTTTCTTT.

This clonotype was found many times. V is TRBV27 and J is TRBJ2-1; 8 bases match TRBD2. Losses at the gene ends were 3 bases for V and 2 bases for J; bases not matched to a gene: 9. This CDR3 spans 17 amino acids. In germline, CDR1 is MNHEY, CDR2 SMNVEV (reference sequence). The CDR3 nucleotides read TGTGCCAGCAGTTTGAGGCGTAGCGGGGTGGCCTACAATGAGCAGTTCTTC. Translation gives CASSLRRSGVAYNEQFF.

The sample holds many counts of this clonotype. This chain links TRBV27 with TRBJ2-6, with D perhaps matching TRBD1 or TRBD2 (7 bases each). Deletions cut 4 bases from V and 0 bases from J, with 10 bases between. The CDR3 length is 16 residues. Germline-derived CDR1 and CDR2 are MNHEY and SMNVEV (reference sequence). CDR3 in DNA: TGTGCCAGCAGTTCAGGGGGGGGCTCTGGGGCCAACGTCCTGACTTTC. Translation gives CASSSGGGSGANVLTF.

This clonotype is categorized as hyperexpanded. This chain's CDR3 is CASSVSGDQPQHF. The DNA of the CDR3 is TGCGCCAGCAGCGTTTCAGGGGATCAGCCCCAGCATTTT. The chain links TRBV5-1 to TRBJ1-5; the D gene is possibly TRBD1 (6 bases). The CDR3 has 13 residues. Trimming removed 4 bases from V and 5 bases from J, with 10 bases in between. Germline-derived CDR1 and CDR2 are SGHRS and YFSETQ.

By sample fraction, this clonotype is medium-sized. The gene calls are TRBV3-1 and TRBJ2-5; 8 bases are shared with TRBD2. Germline CDR1 and CDR2: LGHDT and YNNKEL (reference sequence). The CDR3 has 18 residues. J lost 5 bases, V lost 0 bases, and 14 bases had no gene match. CDR3: CASSQEYGSGGRGETQYF. CDR3 sequence (DNA): TGTGCCAGCAGCCAAGAGTACGGAAGCGGGGGCCGGGGGGAGACCCAGTACTTC.

In its sample, this clonotype is large. The chain is built from TRBV20-1 and TRBJ2-7, with a possible D match to TRBD2 (7 bases). The CDR3 extends over 14 amino acids. Trimming cost V 6 bases and J 0 bases, with 15 bases left between them. The germline gives CDR1 DFQATT, CDR2 SNEGSKA (reference sequence). In DNA, the CDR3 is TGCAGTGCCTTCGGGGGGCCGACCTCCTACGAGCAGTACTTC. Translating it yields CSAFGGPTSYEQYF.

By share of the sample, this clonotype is medium-sized. J is TRBJ2-5 and V is TRBV20-1; the D gene could be TRBD1 or TRBD2 (5 bases each). Per the germline V gene, CDR1 is DFQATT and CDR2 is SNEGSKA (reference sequence). CDR3 length: 15 amino acids. V was clipped by 1 base and J by 2 bases, with 14 bases between them. CDR3 nucleotide sequence: TGCAGTGCTAGAGCCGAGGGGAACAGACAAGAGACCCAGTACTTC. This sequence encodes CSARAEGNRQETQYF.

The gene calls are TRBV6-2 or TRBV6-3 and TRBJ2-2, with 13 bases lining up with TRBD2. The ends lost 5 bases at V and 3 bases at J; junction bases unmatched: 6. The germline V gene has CDR1 MNHEY and CDR2 SVGEGT. CDR3 size: 17 residues. The CDR3 loop reads CASSPPGTSGDTGELFF. CDR3 DNA: TGTGCCAGCAGTCCCCCCGGGACTAGCGGGGACACCGGGGAGCTGTTTTTT.

The chain uses TRBV15 and TRBJ2-6; possible D gene TRBD2, 5 bases. Germline CDR1 is LNHNV and CDR2 is YYDKDF (reference sequence). Trimming removed 1 base at V and 1 base at J, with 8 bases between. CDR3 length equals 16 residues. The CDR3 loop reads CATSRVRDSGANVLTF. The DNA for the CDR3 is TGTGCCACCAGCAGAGTTCGGGATTCTGGGGCCAACGTCCTGACTTTC.

This clonotype is classed as medium-sized (0.01 to 0.1%). The chain uses TRBV4-2 and TRBJ2-3; 9 bases align to TRBD2. Germline CDR1 reads LGHNA; CDR2 reads YNFKEQ. This CDR3 has 16 residues. J gave up 2 bases and V 6 bases, and 9 bases lay outside the gene matches. The CDR3 region is CASSSGQRGATDTQYF. The CDR3 nucleotides are TGTGCCAGCAGTTCAGGGCAGCGGGGGGCCACAGATACGCAGTATTTT.

The rearrangement uses TRBV20-1 and TRBJ1-1, with D perhaps matching TRBD1 (5 bases). CDR3 length: 13 amino acids. CDR1 is DFQATT, CDR2 SNEGSKA, per germline (reference sequence). V was shortened by 5 bases and J by 4 bases, with 14 bases between the two germline ends. As DNA, the CDR3 is TGCAGTGCTCGGACCTTAAGGGGCACTGAAGCTTTCTTT. Its protein product is CSARTLRGTEAFF.

The chain couples TRBV5-1 to TRBJ1-2, with 7 positions matching TRBD1. V was clipped by 4 bases and J by 3 bases; unmatched bases: 6. Germline-derived CDR1 and CDR2 are SGHRS and YFSETQ. The CDR3 has 14 residues. CDR3 amino acids: CASSQQGFDYGYTF. The CDR3 nucleotides are TGCGCCAGCAGCCAACAGGGGTTCGACTATGGCTACACCTTC.

This clonotype is classed as large. The gene calls are TRBV6-4 and TRBJ2-1; D is possibly TRBD1 (6 bases). This CDR3 is built from 14 residues. V gave up 3 bases and J gave up 0 bases, with 6 bases separating them. CDR1 and CDR2 (germline): MRHNA, SNTAGT. This CDR3 reads CASSEDSSYNEQFF. The DNA of the CDR3 is TGTGCCAGCAGTGAGGACAGCTCCTACAATGAGCAGTTCTTC.

This clonotype rates as medium-sized (0.01 to 0.1%). V is TRBV7-2 and J is TRBJ1-5, with no clear D. CDR3 length: 13 residues. The V end lost 1 base, the J end lost 11 bases, and 12 bases lay between the germline ends. CDR1 SGHTA and CDR2 FQGNSA come from the germline V gene. The CDR3 protein is CASSLVRMGSQHF. DNA of the CDR3: TGTGCCAGCAGCTTAGTCAGAATGGGCTCCCAGCATTTT.

This clonotype was counted only a few times. This sequence joins TRBV12-3 or TRBV12-4 and TRBJ2-5; 7 nucleotides line up with TRBD2. V was pared by 2 bases and J by 3 bases, with 12 bases of the junction left unmatched. The CDR3 contains 17 residues. The CDR3 sequence: CASSLIDGGTDKETQYF. DNA of the CDR3: TGTGCCAGCAGTTTAATCGACGGGGGGACTGACAAAGAGACCCAGTACTTC.

The rearrangement uses TRBV6-4 and TRBJ2-1, with D perhaps given as TRBD1 or TRBD2 (5 bases each). The CDR3 spans 16 residues. Per germline, CDR1 MRHNA and CDR2 SNTAGT. With 4 bases removed from V and 5 bases from J, the gap between germline ends came to 18 bases. The CDR3 region has the DNA TGTGCCAGCAGTGCTAGAGGTGGGGGAGACCACAATGAGCAGTTCTTC. As protein: CASSARGGGDHNEQFF.

This sequence joins TRBV19 and TRBJ2-6; D is possibly TRBD1 (5 bases). V gave up 4 bases and J gave up 1 base, with 11 bases separating them. The CDR3 length is 16 residues. CDR1 is LNHDA and CDR2 is SQIVND in the germline V gene (reference sequence). This CDR3 is CASSTTAGSGANVLTF. In nucleotides, the CDR3 is TGTGCCAGTAGTACTACCGCAGGGTCTGGGGCCAACGTCCTGACTTTC. The full variable domain, completed using reference TRBV19 and TRBJ2-6, is DGGITQSPKYLFRKEGQNVTLSCEQNLNHDAMYWYRQDPGQGLRLIYYSQIVNDFQKGDIAEGYSVSREKKESFPLTVTSAQKNPTAFYLCASSTTAGSGANVLTFGAGSRLTVL.

The genes are TRBV20-1 and TRBJ2-6; D is undetermined. Germline CDR1 is DFQATT and CDR2 is SNEGSKA (reference sequence). V was shortened by 4 bases and J by 4 bases, with 17 bases between the two germline ends. The CDR3 consists of 16 residues. In DNA form, the CDR3 reads TGCAGTGCTAAGGGTACCTCCGAGGCAGGGGCCAACGTCCTGACTTTC. Its protein product is CSAKGTSEAGANVLTF.

This clonotype is labeled as hyperexpanded. The chain employs TRBV7-3 and TRBJ1-5; 11 positions match TRBD1. Germline V gives CDR1 SGHTA, CDR2 FQGTGA. J lost 7 bases, V lost 1 base, and 6 bases had no gene match. The CDR3 covers 16 residues. CDR3 in DNA: TGTGCCAGCAGCTTAAAGGACAGGGGGCCATGCCAGCCCCAGCATTTT. Its protein is CASSLKDRGPCQPQHF.

This clonotype was counted ten times or more. The chain joins TRBV6-4 to TRBJ2-1; D may be TRBD2 (6 bases). The CDR3 contains 13 residues. Germline V lookup: CDR1 MRHNA, CDR2 SNTAGT. V gave up 3 bases and J gave up 6 bases, with 9 bases separating them. For the CDR3, the DNA is TGTGCCAGCAGTGATGGGGACTCCAATGAGCAGTTCTTC. This gives the protein CASSDGDSNEQFF.

The CDR3 DNA follows: TGCGCCAGCATTCGACTAGCGGGGGGCCGGGTAGCCGAGCAGTACTTC. It translates to CASIRLAGGRVAEQYF. The chain recombines TRBV23-1 with TRBJ2-7; 13 nucleotides align to TRBD2. TRBV23-1 is reported as an ORF; its role is uncertain. The length of the CDR3 is 16 residues. V gave up 7 bases and J gave up 6 bases; unmatched junction bases: 12.

J is TRBJ2-7 and V is TRBV12-3 or TRBV12-4; 9 bases are a match to TRBD1. This CDR3 comprises 15 residues. V lost 6 bases and J lost 5; bases outside the gene matches: 11. CDR3 region: CASSQLGQGGDEQYF. CDR3 sequence (DNA): TGTGCCAGCAGCCAGTTGGGACAGGGTGGCGACGAGCAGTACTTC.

The chain is built from TRBV12-3 or TRBV12-4 and TRBJ2-1, with TRBD2 matching over 8 bases. Germline trimming cut 10 bases from V and 5 bases from J; bases unmatched to any gene: 7. This CDR3 has 13 residues. Here the CDR3 DNA reads TGTGCCACCCGACTAGCGCTACACAATGAGCAGTTCTTC. This encodes CATRLALHNEQFF.

Within the sample, this clonotype is hyperexpanded. The chain joins TRBV5-1 to TRBJ1-1; no reliable D call. Trimming took off 2 bases at V and 0 bases at J, with 11 bases between the two ends. The length of the CDR3 is 15 residues. Germline-derived CDR1 and CDR2 are SGHRS and YFSETQ. Here the CDR3 reads CASSLDGVMNTEAFF. CDR3 coding DNA: TGCGCCAGCAGCTTAGATGGAGTCATGAACACTGAAGCTTTCTTT.

The sample holds a few counts of this clonotype. CDR3 coding DNA: TGTGCCAGCAGCCCAGGGACGGATTCCTACGAGCAGTACTTC. Its protein is CASSPGTDSYEQYF. The rearrangement uses TRBV6-4 and TRBJ2-7; D possibly matches TRBD1 or TRBD2 (5 bases each). Trimming removed 6 bases at V and 1 base at J, with 13 bases between. CDR1 and CDR2 from the germline V gene are MRHNA and SNTAGT. This CDR3 spans 14 amino acids.

By frequency in the sample, this clonotype is large (0.1 to 1%). J is TRBJ2-6 and V is TRBV7-8, with 11 bases fitting TRBD1. V shed 1 base, J shed 1 base, and the junction held 3 bases outside the gene matches. CDR1 is SGHVS, CDR2 FQNEAQ, per germline. The length of the CDR3 is 18 residues. Written as DNA, the CDR3 is TGTGCCAGCAGCTTAGGGGGGACAGGGGGGTCTGGGGCCAACGTCCTGACTTTC. This encodes CASSLGGTGGSGANVLTF. The entire variable domain, with the rest obtained from reference TRBV7-8 and TRBJ2-6, is as follows: GAGVSQSPRYKVAKRGQDVALRCDPISGHVSLFWYQQALGQGPEFLTYFQNEAQLDKSGLPSDRFFAERPEGSVSTLKIQRTQQEDSAVYLCASSLGGTGGSGANVLTFGAGSRLTVL.